These 20 T cell receptor beta chains were sequenced from one sample in a study of control samples from healthy donors and cancer patients. Generated by immunoSEQ multiplex PCR, the TCRdb table keeps only in-frame clones and is missing some. In the table there are some 140,000 clones, 90% to 95% of which are singletons. The specimen was blood. Receptor source: a middle-aged man in good health.

The rearrangement joins TRBV5-1 to TRBJ2-7; D ambiguous. This CDR3 is built from 13 residues. Germline V gene lookup returns CDR1 SGHRS and CDR2 YFSETQ. Trimming pared 1 base from V and 9 bases from J, leaving 14 bases between. The CDR3 DNA follows: TGCGCCAGCAGCTTGACGGGCCCCGAGCGGCAGTACTTC. Amino acid sequence: CASSLTGPERQYF. The whole variable domain, filled in from reference TRBV5-1 and TRBJ2-7, reads KAGVTQTPRYLIKTRGQQVTLSCSPISGHRSVSWYQQTPGQGLQFLFEYFSETQRNKGNFPGRFSGRQFSNSRSEMNVSTLELGDSALYLCASSLTGPERQYFGPGTRLTVT.

This chain links TRBV12-3 or TRBV12-4 with TRBJ2-2, with TRBD2 as a possible D gene (5 bases). The length of the CDR3 is 12 residues. V gave up 8 bases and J gave up 5 bases, with 9 bases separating them. The CDR3 nucleotides read TGTGCCAGCCAAGAGGGTACCGGGGAGCTGTTTTTT. Residues: CASQEGTGELFF.

This clone was detected once. The V gene is TRBV6-5, the J gene TRBJ1-1; possibly TRBD1 for D (6 bases). V was clipped by 6 bases and J by 5 bases, with 19 bases between them. CDR1 is MNHEY and CDR2 is SVGAGI in the germline V gene. The CDR3 spans 15 residues. CDR3 amino acids: CASSTNTPRGTEAFF. CDR3 DNA: TGTGCCAGCAGCACAAATACCCCCAGGGGAACTGAAGCTTTCTTT.

The genes are TRBV27 and TRBJ1-1; D not certain. V was trimmed by 11 bases and J by 5 bases, leaving 18 bases between them. The germline V gene encodes CDR1 MNHEY and CDR2 SMNVEV (reference sequence). The CDR3 is made up of 13 amino acids. CDR3: CASQGGISTEAFF. The CDR3 DNA reads TGTGCCTCACAAGGAGGGATATCGACTGAAGCTTTCTTT.

The chain uses TRBV5-4 and TRBJ1-5; 9 nucleotides line up with TRBD1. The CDR3 is made up of 15 amino acids. Germline CDR1 reads SGHNT; CDR2 reads YYREEE (reference sequence). J lost 7 bases, V lost 0 bases, and 5 bases had no gene match. Here the CDR3 reads CASSLDRGLGQPQHF. The CDR3 coding sequence is TGTGCCAGCAGCTTGGACAGGGGGCTGGGACAGCCCCAGCATTTT.

The gene calls are TRBV5-1 and TRBJ2-3, with 11 bases lining up with TRBD2. The V gene end was trimmed by 0 bases and the J gene end by 4 bases; junction bases not matched to a gene: 4. Germline V gene sequence: CDR1 SGHRS, CDR2 YFSETQ. This CDR3 is 16 amino acids long. CDR3 sequence (DNA): TGCGCCAGCAGCTTGGGGATAGCGGGGGGGCCAGATACGCAGTATTTT. Its translation: CASSLGIAGGPDTQYF.

The V call is TRBV5-1, the J call TRBJ2-5, with TRBD2 matching over 7 bases. Germline V CDR1 and CDR2: SGHRS, YFSETQ. CDR3 length: 14 residues. V was pared by 3 bases and J by 3 bases, with 5 bases of the junction left unmatched. CDR3 nucleotides: TGCGCCAGCAGCTCCGGACTAGGAGAAGAGACCCAGTACTTC. It translates to CASSSGLGEETQYF.

V is TRBV4-2 and J is TRBJ2-3; D is perhaps TRBD2 (6 bases). Germline CDR1 LGHNA, CDR2 YNFKEQ. V shed 4 bases and J shed 0 bases, with 14 bases lying between them. The CDR3 covers 16 residues. The CDR3 region has the DNA TGTGCCAGCAGCCCGCGGATGGGGACTAGCACAGATACGCAGTATTTT. It yields the protein CASSPRMGTSTDTQYF.

This chain uses TRBV6-5 with TRBJ1-2, with unresolved D. V lost 6 bases to trimming and J lost 2 bases, with 10 bases between them. From germline, CDR1 is MNHEY and CDR2 SVGAGI. This CDR3 region has 13 residues. CDR3 loop: CASSSSLNYGYTF. CDR3 DNA: TGTGCCAGCAGCAGCAGCCTAAACTATGGCTACACCTTC.

V is TRBV5-1 and J is TRBJ2-3; TRBD2 matches at 8 bases. Trimming cost V 3 bases and J 2 bases; bases outside gene matches: 5. CDR3 length equals 15 residues. The V gene's germline CDR1 is SGHRS and CDR2 YFSETQ. The CDR3 spells CASSSSGGVTDTQYF. CDR3 DNA sequence: TGCGCCAGCAGCTCAAGCGGGGGAGTCACAGATACGCAGTATTTT.

This chain uses TRBV6-2 or TRBV6-3 with TRBJ1-3; TRBD1 matches 9 bases. Germline CDR1 MNHEY, CDR2 SVGEGT. V dropped 4 bases and J dropped 4; count of bases not matched to a gene: 8. The CDR3 contains 16 residues. The CDR3: CASSSPQGATGNTIYF. CDR3 DNA: TGTGCCAGCAGTTCCCCACAGGGGGCGACGGGAAACACCATATATTTT.

This chain connects TRBV14 to TRBJ2-7; tentative D call: TRBD1 (6 bases). Trimming removed 4 bases at V and 2 bases at J, with 12 bases between. The CDR3 covers 14 residues. The germline gives CDR1 SGHDN, CDR2 FVKESK. The CDR3 coding sequence is TGTGCCAGCAGCCGGGTCAGGGGCCCCTACGAGCAGTACTTC. The encoded protein is CASSRVRGPYEQYF.

The chain has TRBV11-3 and TRBJ2-4; tentatively, D is TRBD2 (5 bases). Germline V gene data show CDR1 as SGHNT and CDR2 as YENEEA. Deletions cut 1 base from V and 0 bases from J, with 7 bases between. This CDR3 region has 15 residues. CDR3 nucleotide sequence: TGTGCCAGCAGCTTAGGGACTGAAGCCAAAAACATTCAGTACTTC. Translated, it gives CASSLGTEAKNIQYF.

Concerning this clone: Different DNA sequences within this sample yield the same CDR3. The chain carries TRBV6-5 and TRBJ1-6, with no clear D. Germline V lookup: CDR1 MNHEY, CDR2 SVGAGI. Trimming removed 6 bases at V and 7 bases at J, with 7 bases between. This CDR3 spans 12 amino acids. Here the CDR3 DNA reads TGTGCCAGCAGCTTCAGAAATTCACCCCTCCACTTT. It translates to CASSFRNSPLHF.

This chain connects TRBV29-1 to TRBJ1-4; D is uncertain. V was clipped by 1 base and J by 3 bases, with 3 bases between them. The germline V gene has CDR1 SQVTM and CDR2 ANQGSEA. The CDR3 is made up of 12 amino acids. This CDR3 is CSVEAANEKLFF. In DNA form, the CDR3 reads TGCAGCGTTGAAGCGGCTAATGAAAAACTGTTTTTT.

The gene calls are TRBV9 and TRBJ1-4, with TRBD1 as a possible D gene (6 bases). The ends were cut back, 9 bases at V and 3 bases at J, with 12 bases in the middle. The CDR3 is 13 residues long. The germline V gene encodes CDR1 SGDLS and CDR2 YYNGEE. Here the CDR3 DNA reads TGTGCCACCCCGGGACACGCTAATGAAAAACTGTTTTTT. This gives the protein CATPGHANEKLFF.

The chain has TRBV5-1 and TRBJ1-4; weak D call: TRBD1 (5 bases). Per the germline V gene, CDR1 is SGHRS and CDR2 is YFSETQ. The length of the CDR3 is 15 residues. V was shortened by 0 bases and J by 2 bases, with 8 bases between the two germline ends. This CDR3 is CASSLVGATNEKLFF. The CDR3 DNA reads TGCGCCAGCAGCTTGGTTGGGGCGACTAATGAAAAACTGTTTTTT.

This chain links TRBV19 with TRBJ1-5; 7 bases fit TRBD1. CDR1 and CDR2 from the germline V gene are LNHDA and SQIVND (reference sequence). The CDR3 sequence is 15 residues long. V lost 6 bases and J lost 2; bases outside the gene matches: 7. The CDR3 bases are TGTGCCAGTAGCATGACAGGGCTTGGCAATCAGCCCCAGCATTTT. It translates to CASSMTGLGNQPQHF.

The CDR3 is CASSLYSGTEAFF. Written as DNA, the CDR3 is TGTGCCAGCAGCCTTTACAGTGGAACTGAAGCTTTCTTT. The V gene is TRBV6-5, the J gene TRBJ1-1, with D uncertain. CDR3 length: 13 residues. Per the germline V gene, CDR1 is MNHEY and CDR2 is SVGAGI. V lost 6 bases and J 5 bases, leaving 13 bases between the germline ends.

The chain recombines TRBV5-5 with TRBJ2-2; 7 bases fit TRBD1. Looked up from germline, CDR1 is SGHKS and CDR2 is YYEKEE (reference sequence). The CDR3 has 15 residues. V trimming: 4 bases; J trimming: 2 bases; junction bases outside the gene matches: 5. The CDR3 loop reads CASSAWDRNTGELFF. CDR3 sequence (DNA): TGTGCCAGCAGCGCCTGGGACAGAAACACCGGGGAGCTGTTTTTT.